A selection of T cell receptor beta chains follows, all from one sample in a study of cytomegalovirus exposure and HLA in healthy donors. TCRdb keeps only in-frame clones here, not all; method: immunoSEQ multiplex PCR. Of 95,000 to 150,000 clones in the sample, around three quarters were seen once. The sequenced sample consisted of PBMCs. These receptors were collected from a female donor in good health and CMV-seronegative. The CDR3 runs from the conserved cysteine through the conserved F or W. Each record gives: D gene, V gene, J gene, clone size, CDR3 DNA, CDR3 protein. D genes are given only for firm matches. Clone size is not always given. Where it is, it says once, few, many or a class for expanded clones.

d_call: TRBD1
v_call: TRBV25-1
j_call: TRBJ1-2
clone_size: NA
cdr3_nt: TGTGCCAGCAGTGAACCCTTACAGGGGGCGCCGGGCTACACCTTC
cdr3_aa: CASSEPLQGAPGYTF

d_call: TRBD1
v_call: TRBV6-1
j_call: TRBJ1-4
clone_size: NA
cdr3_nt: TGTGCCAGCAGCCAGACAGGGCATGAAAAACTGTTTTTT
cdr3_aa: CASSQTGHEKLFF

d_call: NA
v_call: TRBV5-4
j_call: TRBJ1-5
clone_size: NA
cdr3_nt: TGTGCCAGCAGCGTAGACAGTAATCAGCCCCAGCATTTT
cdr3_aa: CASSVDSNQPQHF

d_call: TRBD1
v_call: TRBV11-3
j_call: TRBJ2-7
clone_size: NA
cdr3_nt: TGTGCCAGCAGCTCTCGGACAGGGGGCTACGAGCAGTACTTC
cdr3_aa: CASSSRTGGYEQYF

d_call: TRBD2
v_call: TRBV9
j_call: TRBJ2-3
clone_size: NA
cdr3_nt: TGTGCCAGCAACCCAGCGGGGGGAGTCACAGATACGCAGTATTTT
cdr3_aa: CASNPAGGVTDTQYF

d_call: TRBD2
v_call: TRBV30
j_call: TRBJ2-1
clone_size: NA
cdr3_nt: TGTGCCTGGAGGGGGGCGGGACTAGCGGAGACGGGGCAGTTCTTC
cdr3_aa: CAWRGAGLAETGQFF

d_call: NA
v_call: TRBV29-1
j_call: TRBJ1-2
clone_size: NA
cdr3_nt: TGCAGCGTTGATCCCGGGAAACCTGGCTACACCTTC
cdr3_aa: CSVDPGKPGYTF

d_call: NA
v_call: TRBV27
j_call: TRBJ1-1
clone_size: few
cdr3_nt: TGTGCCAGCCAATACAAACAGGGCACTGAAGCTTTCTTT
cdr3_aa: CASQYKQGTEAFF

d_call: TRBD1
v_call: TRBV18
j_call: TRBJ2-5
clone_size: few
cdr3_nt: TGTGCCAGCTCACCGGGACAGCAAGAGACCCAGTACTTC
cdr3_aa: CASSPGQQETQYF

d_call: NA
v_call: TRBV2
j_call: TRBJ1-5
clone_size: NA
cdr3_nt: TGTGCCAGCAGTCTTCTCAATCAGCCCCAGCATTTT
cdr3_aa: CASSLLNQPQHF

d_call: NA
v_call: TRBV9
j_call: TRBJ2-2
clone_size: NA
cdr3_nt: TGTGCCAGCAGCGTGGGGCGGCAGACCGGGGAGCTGTTTTTT
cdr3_aa: CASSVGRQTGELFF

d_call: NA
v_call: TRBV5-5
j_call: TRBJ2-7
clone_size: NA
cdr3_nt: TGTGCCAGCAGCTTGGGGGGCAGGGACGAGCAGTACTTC
cdr3_aa: CASSLGGRDEQYF

d_call: TRBD1
v_call: TRBV6-5
j_call: TRBJ1-1
clone_size: NA
cdr3_nt: TGTGCCACGAAGCCGGACAGGGGGTGGACTGAAGCTTTCTTT
cdr3_aa: CATKPDRGWTEAFF

d_call: NA
v_call: TRBV2
j_call: TRBJ2-7
clone_size: few
cdr3_nt: TGTGCCAGCAGTGAAGCGGGAGACGTCTACGAGCAGTACTTC
cdr3_aa: CASSEAGDVYEQYF

d_call: TRBD2
v_call: TRBV11-1
j_call: TRBJ2-1
clone_size: NA
cdr3_nt: TGTGCCAGCAGCTTAGCGAGAGCTAGCGGGGGGCCCTACAATGAGCAGTTCTTC
cdr3_aa: CASSLARASGGPYNEQFF

d_call: TRBD1
v_call: TRBV7-9
j_call: TRBJ1-1
clone_size: NA
cdr3_nt: TGTGCCAGCAGCGGCGAAGGACAGGGGTCGAACACTGAAGCTTTCTTT
cdr3_aa: CASSGEGQGSNTEAFF

d_call: NA
v_call: TRBV6-5
j_call: TRBJ2-7
clone_size: NA
cdr3_nt: TGTGCCAGCAGCCCTCAGGGGGGCCCCTACGAGCAGTACTTC
cdr3_aa: CASSPQGGPYEQYF

d_call: NA
v_call: TRBV19
j_call: TRBJ2-7
clone_size: NA
cdr3_nt: TGTGCCAGTAGTATAACAGGGAGTGTGGGCTACGAGCAGTACTTC
cdr3_aa: CASSITGSVGYEQYF

d_call: NA
v_call: TRBV28
j_call: TRBJ1-1
clone_size: NA
cdr3_nt: TGTGCCAGCACCCAAGGGGGGGCGCAGGGCACTGAAGCTTTCTTT
cdr3_aa: CASTQGGAQGTEAFF

d_call: TRBD2
v_call: TRBV6-4
j_call: TRBJ2-3
clone_size: once
cdr3_nt: TGTGCCAGCAGTGAAGCTAGCGGGGGTTCAGATACGCAGTATTTT
cdr3_aa: CASSEASGGSDTQYF

d_call: TRBD1
v_call: TRBV9
j_call: TRBJ2-2
clone_size: once
cdr3_nt: TGTGCCAGCAGCGTCGGACAGGCAAACACCGGGGAGCTGTTTTTT
cdr3_aa: CASSVGQANTGELFF

d_call: TRBD2
v_call: TRBV7-3
j_call: TRBJ2-1
clone_size: NA
cdr3_nt: TGTGCCAGCAGTCTGGCGGGAGGCCACTACAATGAGCAGTTCTTC
cdr3_aa: CASSLAGGHYNEQFF

d_call: NA
v_call: TRBV5-1
j_call: TRBJ1-5
clone_size: once
cdr3_nt: TGCGCCAGCAGCTGGGACTTGAACCAGCCCCAGCATTTT
cdr3_aa: CASSWDLNQPQHF

d_call: TRBD1
v_call: TRBV7-9
j_call: TRBJ1-2
clone_size: few
cdr3_nt: TGTGCCAGCAGCTTGGGACAGAATGGCTACACCTTC
cdr3_aa: CASSLGQNGYTF

d_call: TRBD2
v_call: TRBV6-1
j_call: TRBJ2-7
clone_size: NA
cdr3_nt: TGTGCCAGCGGAATACTAGCGGGAGGCCTTGGAGAGCAGTACTTC
cdr3_aa: CASGILAGGLGEQYF

d_call: TRBD1
v_call: TRBV7-8
j_call: TRBJ2-7
clone_size: once
cdr3_nt: TGTGCCAGCAGCTTAGGGACAGGGGGCCTCTCCTACGAGCAGTACTTC
cdr3_aa: CASSLGTGGLSYEQYF

d_call: TRBD1
v_call: TRBV30
j_call: TRBJ2-3
clone_size: NA
cdr3_nt: TGTGCCGGATCCCGGGACAGGAGCACAGATACGCAGTATTTT
cdr3_aa: CAGSRDRSTDTQYF

d_call: NA
v_call: TRBV7-6
j_call: TRBJ2-1
clone_size: NA
cdr3_nt: TGTGCCAGCAGCTTAGGGTTCGGGCAGGGCTTTGGTAGGCAGTTCTTC
cdr3_aa: CASSLGFGQGFGRQFF

d_call: NA
v_call: TRBV7-8
j_call: TRBJ1-5
clone_size: once
cdr3_nt: TGTGCCAGCAGCTTAGTTCTCCGCGGGCCCCAGCATTTT
cdr3_aa: CASSLVLRGPQHF

d_call: NA
v_call: TRBV7-2
j_call: TRBJ2-7
clone_size: NA
cdr3_nt: TGTGTCAGCAGCCGTCCCGGGGTCCGGTGGGAGCAGTACTTC
cdr3_aa: CVSSRPGVRWEQYF

d_call: NA
v_call: TRBV10-3
j_call: TRBJ1-3
clone_size: NA
cdr3_nt: TGTGCCATCAGGGGGGGTTTGAGATCTGGAAACACCATATATTTT
cdr3_aa: CAIRGGLRSGNTIYF

d_call: NA
v_call: TRBV28
j_call: TRBJ1-5
clone_size: NA
cdr3_nt: TGTGCCAGCAGTCCTCCTACCTATCGGTCGCAGCCCCAGCATTTT
cdr3_aa: CASSPPTYRSQPQHF